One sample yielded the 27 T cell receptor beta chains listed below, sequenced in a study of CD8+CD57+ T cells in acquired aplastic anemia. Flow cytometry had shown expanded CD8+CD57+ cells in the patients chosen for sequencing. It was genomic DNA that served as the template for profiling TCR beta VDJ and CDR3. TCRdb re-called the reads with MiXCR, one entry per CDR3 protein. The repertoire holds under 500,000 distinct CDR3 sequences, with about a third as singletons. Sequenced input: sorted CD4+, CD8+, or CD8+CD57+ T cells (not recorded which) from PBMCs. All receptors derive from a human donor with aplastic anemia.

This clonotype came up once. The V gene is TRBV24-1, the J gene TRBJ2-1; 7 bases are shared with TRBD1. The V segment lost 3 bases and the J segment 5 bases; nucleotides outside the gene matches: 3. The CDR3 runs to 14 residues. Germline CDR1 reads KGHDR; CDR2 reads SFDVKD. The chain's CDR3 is CATSDPTGDNEQFF. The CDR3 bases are TGTGCCACCAGTGATCCTACAGGGGACAATGAGCAGTTCTTC.

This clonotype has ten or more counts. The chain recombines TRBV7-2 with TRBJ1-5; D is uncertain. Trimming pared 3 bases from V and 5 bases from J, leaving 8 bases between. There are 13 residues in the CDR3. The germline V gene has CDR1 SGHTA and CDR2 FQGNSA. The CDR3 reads CASSFDGDQPQHF. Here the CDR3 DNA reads TGTGCCAGCAGCTTCGACGGGGATCAGCCCCAGCATTTT.

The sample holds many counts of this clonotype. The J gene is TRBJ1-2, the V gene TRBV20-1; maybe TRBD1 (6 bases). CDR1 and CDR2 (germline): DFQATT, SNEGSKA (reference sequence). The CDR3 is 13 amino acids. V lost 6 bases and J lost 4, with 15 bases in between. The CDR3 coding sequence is TGCAGTGCAAGCCGAATAGGGGGCTATGGCTACACCTTC. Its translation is CSASRIGGYGYTF.

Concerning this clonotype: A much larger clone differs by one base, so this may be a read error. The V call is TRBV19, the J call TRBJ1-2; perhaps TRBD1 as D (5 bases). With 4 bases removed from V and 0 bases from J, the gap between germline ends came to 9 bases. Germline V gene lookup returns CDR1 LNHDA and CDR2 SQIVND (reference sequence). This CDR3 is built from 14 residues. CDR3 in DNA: TGTGCCAGTAGTACCTCCAGGGCTAACTATGGCTACACCTTC. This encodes CASSTSRANYGYTF. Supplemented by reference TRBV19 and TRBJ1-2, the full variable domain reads DGGITQSPKYLFRKEGQNVTLSCEQNLNHDAMYWYRQDPGQGLRLIYYSQIVNDFQKGDIAEGYSVSREKKESFPLTVTSAQKNPTAFYLCASSTSRANYGYTFGSGTRLTVV.

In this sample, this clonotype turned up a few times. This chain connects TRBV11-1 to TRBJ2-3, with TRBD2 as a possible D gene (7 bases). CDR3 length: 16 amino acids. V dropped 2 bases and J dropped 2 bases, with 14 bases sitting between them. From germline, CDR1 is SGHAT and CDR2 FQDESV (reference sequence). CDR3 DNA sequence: TGTGCCAGCAGCTTAATGGGGGCGGGGGACACAGATACGCAGTATTTT. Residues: CASSLMGAGDTDTQYF.

The chain's CDR3 is CASSELPEVQTQYF. The DNA of the CDR3 is TGTGCCAGCAGTGAATTACCAGAGGTGCAGACCCAGTACTTC. V usage is TRBV6-1 and J usage is TRBJ2-5; no reliable D call. Germline values: CDR1 MNHNS, CDR2 SASEGT. The CDR3 is 14 amino acids. Trimming shortened V by 2 bases and J by 6 bases, and 13 bases separated the two germline ends.

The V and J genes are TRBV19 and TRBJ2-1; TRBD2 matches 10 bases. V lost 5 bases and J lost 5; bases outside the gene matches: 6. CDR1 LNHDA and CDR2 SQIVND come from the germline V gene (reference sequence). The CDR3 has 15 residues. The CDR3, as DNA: TGTGCCAGTAGTTCGACTAGCGGGCGCGACAATGAGCAGTTCTTC. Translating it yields CASSSTSGRDNEQFF.

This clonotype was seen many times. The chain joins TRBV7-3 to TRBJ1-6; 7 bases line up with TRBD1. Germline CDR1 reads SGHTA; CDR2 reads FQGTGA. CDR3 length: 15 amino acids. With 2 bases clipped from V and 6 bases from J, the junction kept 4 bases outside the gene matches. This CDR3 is CASSLSGTVNSPLHF. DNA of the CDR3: TGTGCCAGCAGCTTATCTGGGACAGTTAATTCACCCCTCCACTTT.

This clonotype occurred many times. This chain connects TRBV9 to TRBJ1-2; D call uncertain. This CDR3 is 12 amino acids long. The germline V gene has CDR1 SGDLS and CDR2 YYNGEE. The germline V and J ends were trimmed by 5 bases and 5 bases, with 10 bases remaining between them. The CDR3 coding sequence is TGTGCCAGCAGTGAGACGGGATATGGCTACACCTTC. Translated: CASSETGYGYTF.

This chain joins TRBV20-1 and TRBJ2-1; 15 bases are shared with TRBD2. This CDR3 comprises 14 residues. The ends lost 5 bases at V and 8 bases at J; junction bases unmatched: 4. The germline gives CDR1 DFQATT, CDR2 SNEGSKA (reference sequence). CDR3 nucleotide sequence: TGCAGTGCTCCCGGGACTAGCGGGGGGTATGAGCAGTTCTTC. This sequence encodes CSAPGTSGGYEQFF.

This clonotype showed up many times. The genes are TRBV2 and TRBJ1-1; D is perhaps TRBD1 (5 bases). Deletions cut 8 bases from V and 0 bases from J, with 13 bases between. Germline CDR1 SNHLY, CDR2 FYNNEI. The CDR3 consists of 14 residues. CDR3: CASLRTGLNTEAFF. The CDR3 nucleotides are TGTGCCAGCCTACGGACGGGACTGAACACTGAAGCTTTCTTT.

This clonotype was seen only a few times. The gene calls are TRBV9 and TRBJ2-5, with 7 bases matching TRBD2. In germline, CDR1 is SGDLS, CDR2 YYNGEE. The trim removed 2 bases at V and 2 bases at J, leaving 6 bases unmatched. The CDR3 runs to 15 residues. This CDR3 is CASSVASGEQETQYF. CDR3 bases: TGTGCCAGCAGCGTGGCTAGCGGCGAGCAAGAGACCCAGTACTTC.

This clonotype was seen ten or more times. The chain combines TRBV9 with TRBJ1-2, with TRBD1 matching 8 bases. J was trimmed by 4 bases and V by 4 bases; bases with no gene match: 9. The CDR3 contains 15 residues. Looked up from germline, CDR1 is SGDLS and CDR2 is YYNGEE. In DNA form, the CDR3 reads TGTGCCAGCAGCCCCCGGACAGGGACGGTCTATGGCTACACCTTC. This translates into CASSPRTGTVYGYTF. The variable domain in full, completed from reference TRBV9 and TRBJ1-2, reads DSGVTQTPKHLITATGQRVTLRCSPRSGDLSVYWYQQSLDQGLQFLIQYYNGEERAKGNILERFSAQQFPDLHSELNLSSLELGDSALYFCASSPRTGTVYGYTFGSGTRLTVV.

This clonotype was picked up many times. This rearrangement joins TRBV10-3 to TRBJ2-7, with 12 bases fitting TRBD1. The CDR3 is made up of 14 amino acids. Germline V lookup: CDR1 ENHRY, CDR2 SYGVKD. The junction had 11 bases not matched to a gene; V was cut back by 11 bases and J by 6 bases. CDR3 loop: CAASKGTGGLEQYF. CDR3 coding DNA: TGTGCCGCCTCGAAGGGGACAGGGGGCCTCGAGCAGTACTTC.

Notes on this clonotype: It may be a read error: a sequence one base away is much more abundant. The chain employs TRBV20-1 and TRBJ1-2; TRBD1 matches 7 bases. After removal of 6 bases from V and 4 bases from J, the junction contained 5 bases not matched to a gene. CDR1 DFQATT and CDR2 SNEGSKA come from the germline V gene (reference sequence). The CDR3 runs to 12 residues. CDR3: CSAQGDIYGYTF. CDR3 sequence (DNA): TGCAGTGCCCAGGGGGACATCTATGGCTACACCTTC.

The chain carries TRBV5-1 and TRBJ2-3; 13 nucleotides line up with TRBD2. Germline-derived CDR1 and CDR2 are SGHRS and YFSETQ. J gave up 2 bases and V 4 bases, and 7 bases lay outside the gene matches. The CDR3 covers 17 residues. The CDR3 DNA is TGCGCCAGCAGCCCTCGGGGGACTAGCGGGACCACAGATACGCAGTATTTT. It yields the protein CASSPRGTSGTTDTQYF. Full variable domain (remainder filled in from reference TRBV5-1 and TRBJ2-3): KAGVTQTPRYLIKTRGQQVTLSCSPISGHRSVSWYQQTPGQGLQFLFEYFSETQRNKGNFPGRFSGRQFSNSRSEMNVSTLELGDSALYLCASSPRGTSGTTDTQYFGPGTRLTVL.

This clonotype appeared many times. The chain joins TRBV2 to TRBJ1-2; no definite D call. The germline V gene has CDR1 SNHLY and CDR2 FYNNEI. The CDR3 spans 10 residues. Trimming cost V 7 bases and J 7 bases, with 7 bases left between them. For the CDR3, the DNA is TGTGCCAGCAACCCATTTGGCTACACCTTC. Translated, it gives CASNPFGYTF.

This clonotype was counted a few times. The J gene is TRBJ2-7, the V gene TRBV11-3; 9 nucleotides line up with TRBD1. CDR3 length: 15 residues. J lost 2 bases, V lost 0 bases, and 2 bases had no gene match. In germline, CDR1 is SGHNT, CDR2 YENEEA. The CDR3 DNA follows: TGTGCCAGCAGCTTAGACGGGGACAGGGCCTACGAGCAGTACTTC. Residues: CASSLDGDRAYEQYF.

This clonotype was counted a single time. In DNA form, the CDR3 reads TGTGCCAGCAGCTTGGGAACTCGACAGAACTATGGCTACACCTTC. Its protein is CASSLGTRQNYGYTF. J is TRBJ1-2 and V is TRBV5-5, with D tentatively TRBD1 (5 bases). This CDR3 contains 15 residues. V was clipped by 0 bases and J by 2 bases, with 11 bases between them. Germline CDR1 SGHKS, CDR2 YYEKEE (reference sequence).

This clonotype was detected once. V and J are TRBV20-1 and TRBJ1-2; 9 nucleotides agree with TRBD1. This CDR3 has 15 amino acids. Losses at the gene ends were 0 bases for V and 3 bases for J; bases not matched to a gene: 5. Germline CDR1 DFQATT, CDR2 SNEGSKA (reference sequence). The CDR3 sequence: CSARDLDRGDYGYTF. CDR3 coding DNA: TGCAGTGCTAGAGACCTGGACAGGGGAGACTATGGCTACACCTTC.

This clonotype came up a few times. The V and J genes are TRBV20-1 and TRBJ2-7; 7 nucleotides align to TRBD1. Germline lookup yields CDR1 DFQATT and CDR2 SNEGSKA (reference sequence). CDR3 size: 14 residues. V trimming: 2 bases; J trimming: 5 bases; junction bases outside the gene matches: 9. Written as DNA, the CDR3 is TGCAGTGCTAGAAACCCAGGGGGTGTCCACGAGCAGTACTTC. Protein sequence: CSARNPGGVHEQYF.

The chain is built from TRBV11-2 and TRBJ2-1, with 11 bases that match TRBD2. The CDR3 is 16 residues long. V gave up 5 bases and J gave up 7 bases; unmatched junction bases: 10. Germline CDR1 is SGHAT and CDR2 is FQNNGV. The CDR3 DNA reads TGTGCCAGCAGCCCTTCTGTAGCGGGGGGGCGTAATGAGCAGTTCTTC. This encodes CASSPSVAGGRNEQFF.

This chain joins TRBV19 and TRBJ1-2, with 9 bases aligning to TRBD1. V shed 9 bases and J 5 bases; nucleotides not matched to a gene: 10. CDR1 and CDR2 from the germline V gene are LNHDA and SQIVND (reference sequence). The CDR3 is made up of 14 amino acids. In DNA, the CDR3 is TGTGCCAGCTCCACAAACAGGGGGCATTATGGCTACACCTTC. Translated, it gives CASSTNRGHYGYTF.

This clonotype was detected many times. CDR3 sequence reads: CAISVNKGAADTQYF. The DNA for the CDR3 is TGTGCCATCAGTGTGAATAAAGGGGCCGCAGATACGCAGTATTTT. The chain combines TRBV10-3 with TRBJ2-3, with TRBD1 as a possible D gene (5 bases). CDR1 ENHRY and CDR2 SYGVKD come from the germline V gene. The CDR3 sequence is 15 residues long. The V and J ends lost 4 bases and 4 bases respectively, with 15 bases between them.

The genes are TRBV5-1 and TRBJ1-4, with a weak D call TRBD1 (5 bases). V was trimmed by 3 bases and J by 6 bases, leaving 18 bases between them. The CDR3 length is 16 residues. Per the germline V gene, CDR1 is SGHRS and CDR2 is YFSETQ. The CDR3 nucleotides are TGCGCCAGCAGCTGGGGAACATCGGGACTAGATGAAAAACTGTTTTTT. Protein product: CASSWGTSGLDEKLFF.

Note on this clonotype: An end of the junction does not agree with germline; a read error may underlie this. The CDR3 sequence: CASSLQTGPLYF. CDR3 nucleotides: TGTGCCAGCAGTCTCCAAACAGGGCCCCTCTACTTT. The chain couples TRBV19 to TRBJ1-6, with D possibly matching TRBD1 (6 bases). The CDR3 runs 12 residues. Germline V gene sequence: CDR1 LNHDA, CDR2 SQIVND (reference sequence). Complete variable domain (other parts from reference TRBV19 and TRBJ1-6): DGGITQSPKYLFRKEGQNVTLSCEQNLNHDAMYWYRQDPGQGLRLIYYSQIVNDFQKGDIAEGYSVSREKKESFPLTVTSAQKNPTAFYLCASSLQTGPLYFGNGTRLTVT.

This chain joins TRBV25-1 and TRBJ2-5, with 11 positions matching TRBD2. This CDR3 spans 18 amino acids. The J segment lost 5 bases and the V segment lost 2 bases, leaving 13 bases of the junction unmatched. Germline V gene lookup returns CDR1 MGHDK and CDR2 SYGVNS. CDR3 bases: TGTGCCAGCAGTGAACCCCGACTAGCGGGAAGGATTGACGAGACCCAGTACTTC. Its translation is CASSEPRLAGRIDETQYF.